The 20 T cell receptor beta chains given below trace back to one sample, sequenced in a study of T cell repertoires in cytomegalovirus infection. TCRdb re-called the reads through MiXCR, storing one row per CDR3 protein. The sample comprises more than 400,000 distinct CDR3 sequences, about a quarter of which are singletons, and over 10% rests with the top ten. Input material: PBMCs. Every receptor here comes from a human donor in good health (CMV status not recorded). Some clones in this sample may be carry-over from other donors' samples.

There are a few counts of this clonotype. In DNA form, the CDR3 reads TGTGCCAGCAGTGTCGTGGCTTGGGACACTGAAGCTTTCTTT. Its translation: CASSVVAWDTEAFF. J is TRBJ1-1 and V is TRBV6-1; D unclear. Looked up from germline, CDR1 is MNHNS and CDR2 is SASEGT. This CDR3 region has 14 residues. Trimming removed 4 bases from V and 3 bases from J, with 12 bases in between.

The chain recombines TRBV2 with TRBJ2-2; D ambiguous. There are 14 residues in the CDR3. Per germline, CDR1 SNHLY and CDR2 FYNNEI. Trimming took off 6 bases at V and 4 bases at J, with 12 bases between the two ends. The CDR3 region is CASRLRPGTGELFF. In nucleotides, the CDR3 is TGTGCCAGCAGGTTAAGACCCGGCACCGGGGAGCTGTTTTTT. The whole variable domain, remainder taken from reference TRBV2 and TRBJ2-2, is EPEVTQTPSHQVTQMGQEVILRCVPISNHLYFYWYRQILGQKVEFLVSFYNNEISEKSEIFDDQFSVERPDGSNFTLKIRSTKLEDSAMYFCASRLRPGTGELFFGEGSRLTVL.

This clonotype was recorded a few times. The J gene is TRBJ2-3, the V gene TRBV6-2 or TRBV6-3, with D tentatively TRBD2 (6 bases). This CDR3 has 15 amino acids. CDR1 is MNHEY and CDR2 is SVGEGT in the germline V gene. V was cut by 6 bases and J by 0 bases, with 13 bases left in between. The chain's CDR3 is CASRPGTGSTDTQYF. The CDR3 DNA is TGTGCCAGCAGGCCCGGGACTGGAAGCACAGATACGCAGTATTTT.

The CDR3 nucleotides are TGTGCCAGCAGCTTCGATTACCCGGGACTAGCGGGATCGGGCACAGATACGCAGTATTTT. Its protein is CASSFDYPGLAGSGTDTQYF. The chain couples TRBV7-6 to TRBJ2-3, with TRBD2 matching 13 bases. The CDR3 is 20 residues long. Germline values: CDR1 SGHVS, CDR2 FNYEAQ. Trimming at V came to 3 bases and at J to 1 base, leaving 13 bases not matched to a gene.

This clonotype was found a few times. The chain carries TRBV5-4 and TRBJ2-3; no clear D gene. V dropped 1 base and J dropped 0 bases, with 27 bases sitting between them. The CDR3 totals 21 residues. Germline V gives CDR1 SGHNT, CDR2 YYREEE (reference sequence). The CDR3: CASSLPGRVQSSSSSTDTQYF. CDR3 DNA sequence: TGTGCCAGCAGCTTGCCAGGACGGGTTCAGTCCTCGTCCTCTAGCACAGATACGCAGTATTTT.

This clonotype was counted ten times or more. The chain couples TRBV6-5 to TRBJ1-5; D not resolved. The CDR3 extends over 15 amino acids. Germline V gene sequence: CDR1 MNHEY, CDR2 SVGAGI. Trimming shortened V by 6 bases and J by 7 bases, and 19 bases separated the two germline ends. CDR3 DNA: TGTGCCAGCAGGGACCGGGCAGATGCGGGCCAGCCCCAGCATTTT. The encoded protein is CASRDRADAGQPQHF.

This clonotype was recorded a few times. The chain links TRBV6-1 to TRBJ2-7, with D uncertain. The V end lost 7 bases, the J end lost 0 bases, and 10 bases lay between the germline ends. The CDR3 totals 13 residues. The germline gives CDR1 MNHNS, CDR2 SASEGT. The CDR3 coding sequence is TGTGCCAGCAATTCCCCCAGCTCCTACGAGCAGTACTTC. It translates to CASNSPSSYEQYF.

The chain has TRBV11-2 and TRBJ2-7; D perhaps matches TRBD1 (5 bases). The germline gives CDR1 SGHAT, CDR2 FQNNGV. The V and J ends lost 1 base and 6 bases respectively, with 10 bases between them. The CDR3 contains 13 residues. For the CDR3, the DNA is TGTGCCAGCAGCTTAGGCAGGGCAAGCGAGCAGTACTTC. It yields the protein CASSLGRASEQYF.

This clonotype was seen a handful of times. The V and J genes are TRBV6-2 or TRBV6-3 and TRBJ2-5, with 8 bases identical to TRBD2. The CDR3 sequence is 16 residues long. The V gene end was trimmed by 0 bases and the J gene end by 4 bases; junction bases not matched to a gene: 7. Looked up from germline, CDR1 is MNHEY and CDR2 is SVGEGT. In DNA, the CDR3 is TGTGCCAGCAGTTACTCATTCCGAGCGGGAGCAGAGACCCAGTACTTC. Its protein product is CASSYSFRAGAETQYF.

This rearrangement joins TRBV10-2 to TRBJ2-1, with 11 bases matching TRBD2. The CDR3 loop spans 16 amino acids. Unmatched junction bases numbered 8, after V lost 5 bases and J lost 5 bases. The germline gives CDR1 WSHSY, CDR2 SAAADI. Here the CDR3 reads CASSHAGTSGDNEQFF. CDR3 bases: TGCGCCAGCAGTCATGCCGGGACTAGCGGAGACAATGAGCAGTTCTTC.

This clonotype has at least ten counts. The rearrangement links TRBV15 to TRBJ2-3; the D is unclear. The V and J ends lost 5 bases and 4 bases respectively, with 10 bases between them. This CDR3 spans 13 amino acids. Germline-derived CDR1 and CDR2 are LNHNV and YYDKDF (reference sequence). CDR3 loop: CATSGVGSDTQYF. The CDR3 bases are TGTGCCACCAGCGGAGTGGGGTCAGATACGCAGTATTTT.

There are many counts of this clonotype. The rearrangement links TRBV7-9 to TRBJ2-1, with TRBD2 matching over 7 bases. This CDR3 is 17 amino acids long. The germline V gene encodes CDR1 SEHNR and CDR2 FQNEAQ (reference sequence). Trimming cost V 2 bases and J 3 bases; bases outside gene matches: 10. The CDR3 sequence: CASSLSTPGTIYNEQFF. The CDR3 nucleotides are TGTGCCAGCAGCTTATCAACCCCCGGGACTATCTACAATGAGCAGTTCTTC.

The V gene is TRBV12-3 or TRBV12-4, the J gene TRBJ1-3; D is undetermined. The CDR3 totals 16 residues. V lost 3 bases to trimming and J lost 0 bases, with 12 bases between them. The CDR3: CASSFIVGHSGNTIYF. The CDR3 DNA sequence: TGTGCCAGCAGTTTTATTGTGGGCCACTCTGGAAACACCATATATTTT.

Points on this clonotype: One end of the junction varies from germline; a read error may be responsible. The chain couples TRBV19 to TRBJ1-2; 7 bases match TRBD1. The CDR3 length is 13 residues. In germline, CDR1 is LNHDA, CDR2 SQIVND (reference sequence). The CDR3 reads CASSTGQRALLLF. CDR3 nucleotides: TGTGCCAGTAGTACGGGACAGCGAGCACTTCTTCTCTTC.

This clonotype was observed a handful of times. V usage is TRBV28 and J usage is TRBJ1-4; the D is unclear. Trimming left V 6 bases short and J 11 bases short, with 10 bases between. The V gene's germline CDR1 is MDHEN and CDR2 SYDVKM. The CDR3 has 11 amino acids. The CDR3 DNA is TGTGCCAGCAGCCCGGACGGGAAACTGTTTTTT. Its translation is CASSPDGKLFF.

This chain connects TRBV5-1 to TRBJ2-7, with 7 bases matching TRBD2. The CDR3 has 14 amino acids. V was clipped by 0 bases and J by 7 bases; unmatched bases: 7. Germline loops: CDR1 SGHRS, CDR2 YFSETQ. The CDR3 region is CASSLVAAGREQYF. As DNA, the CDR3 is TGCGCCAGCAGCTTGGTAGCGGCCGGGAGGGAGCAGTACTTC.

This sequence joins TRBV4-1 and TRBJ2-1; 7 nucleotides match TRBD2. With V trimmed by 0 bases and J by 3 bases, 2 bases remained unmatched. The germline V gene has CDR1 MGHRA and CDR2 YSYEKL. The CDR3 is 15 amino acids. The CDR3 region has the DNA TGCGCCAGCAGCCAAGATCGGGGGGTCTACAATGAGCAGTTCTTC. This translates into CASSQDRGVYNEQFF.

The gene calls are TRBV15 and TRBJ2-1, with 9 bases fitting TRBD2. Unmatched junction bases numbered 2, after V lost 2 bases and J lost 0 bases. The CDR3 length is 16 residues. In germline, CDR1 is LNHNV, CDR2 YYDKDF (reference sequence). In DNA, the CDR3 is TGTGCCACCAGCAGACTTAGCGGGAGCTCCTACAATGAGCAGTTCTTC. Translation gives CATSRLSGSSYNEQFF.

This clonotype was detected only a few times. The chain uses TRBV19 and TRBJ2-1; 16 positions agree with TRBD2. The CDR3 is made up of 19 amino acids. With 1 base clipped from V and 8 bases from J, the junction kept 11 bases outside the gene matches. From germline, CDR1 is LNHDA and CDR2 SQIVND (reference sequence). CDR3 coding DNA: TGTGCCAGTAGTATAGGCCGAGCCGGGACTAGCGGGAGGGCCGATGAGCAGTTCTTC. It encodes CASSIGRAGTSGRADEQFF.

The CDR3 here is CASRRGENQETQYF. DNA for the CDR3: TGTGCCAGCAGACGGGGAGAAAACCAAGAGACCCAGTACTTC. The rearrangement joins TRBV5-5 to TRBJ2-5; maybe TRBD2 (5 bases). CDR3 length: 14 amino acids. Germline V gene lookup returns CDR1 SGHKS and CDR2 YYEKEE (reference sequence). V was shortened by 5 bases and J by 0 bases, with 11 bases between the two germline ends.